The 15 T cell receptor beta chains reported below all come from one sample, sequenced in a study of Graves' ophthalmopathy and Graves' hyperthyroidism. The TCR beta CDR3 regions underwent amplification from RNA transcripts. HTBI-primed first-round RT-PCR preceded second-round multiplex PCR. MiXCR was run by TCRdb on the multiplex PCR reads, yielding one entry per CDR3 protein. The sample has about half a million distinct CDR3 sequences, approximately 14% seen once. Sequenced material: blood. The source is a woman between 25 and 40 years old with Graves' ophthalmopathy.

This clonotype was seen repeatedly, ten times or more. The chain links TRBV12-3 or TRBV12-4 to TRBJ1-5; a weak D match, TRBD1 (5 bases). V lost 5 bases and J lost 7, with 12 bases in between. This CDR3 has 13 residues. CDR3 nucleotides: TGTGCCAGCAGTCAGGGTTTTGAACAGCCCCAGCATTTT. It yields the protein CASSQGFEQPQHF.

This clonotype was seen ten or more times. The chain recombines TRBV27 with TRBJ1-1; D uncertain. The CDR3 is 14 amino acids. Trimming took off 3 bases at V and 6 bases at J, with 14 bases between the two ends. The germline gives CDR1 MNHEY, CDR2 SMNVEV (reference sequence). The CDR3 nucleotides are TGTGCCAGCAGTTTTGTTCCGCAGTACCCTGAAGCTTTCTTT. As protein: CASSFVPQYPEAFF.

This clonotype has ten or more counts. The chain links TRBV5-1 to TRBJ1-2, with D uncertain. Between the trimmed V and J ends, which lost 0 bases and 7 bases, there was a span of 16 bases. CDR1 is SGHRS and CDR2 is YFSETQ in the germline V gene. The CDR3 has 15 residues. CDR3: CASSLAGEIRRGYTF. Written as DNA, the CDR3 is TGCGCCAGCAGCTTGGCCGGGGAAATTCGGCGTGGCTACACCTTC.

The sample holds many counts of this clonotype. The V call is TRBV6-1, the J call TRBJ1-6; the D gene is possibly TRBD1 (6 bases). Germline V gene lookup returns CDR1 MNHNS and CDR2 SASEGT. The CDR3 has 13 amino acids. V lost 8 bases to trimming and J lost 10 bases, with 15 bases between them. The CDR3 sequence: CASLRVRGSPLHF. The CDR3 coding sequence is TGTGCCAGCCTCAGGGTGAGGGGGTCACCCCTCCACTTT.

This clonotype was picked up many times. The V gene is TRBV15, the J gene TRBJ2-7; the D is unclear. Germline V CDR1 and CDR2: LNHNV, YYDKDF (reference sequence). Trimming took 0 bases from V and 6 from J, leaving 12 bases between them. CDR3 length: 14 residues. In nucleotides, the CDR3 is TGTGCCACCAGCAGAGATGCAGGCCCGGGCGAGCAGTACTTC. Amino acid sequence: CATSRDAGPGEQYF.

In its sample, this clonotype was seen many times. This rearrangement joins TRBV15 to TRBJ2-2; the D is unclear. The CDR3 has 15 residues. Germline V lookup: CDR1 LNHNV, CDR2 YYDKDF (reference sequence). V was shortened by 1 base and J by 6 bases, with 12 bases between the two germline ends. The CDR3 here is CATSRVLPGAGELFF. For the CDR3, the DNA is TGTGCCACCAGCAGAGTCCTACCTGGGGCCGGGGAGCTGTTTTTT.

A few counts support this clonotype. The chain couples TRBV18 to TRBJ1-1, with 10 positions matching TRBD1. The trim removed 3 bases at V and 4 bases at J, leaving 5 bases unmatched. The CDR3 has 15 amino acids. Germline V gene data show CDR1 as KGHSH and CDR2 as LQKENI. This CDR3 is CASSPTGGGVTEAFF. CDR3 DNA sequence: TGTGCCAGCTCACCGACAGGGGGCGGGGTCACTGAAGCTTTCTTT. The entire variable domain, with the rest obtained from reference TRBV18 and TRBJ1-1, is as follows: NAGVMQNPRHLVRRRGQEARLRCSPMKGHSHVYWYRQLPEEGLKFMVYLQKENIIDESGMPKERFSAEFPKEGPSILRIQQVVRGDSAAYFCASSPTGGGVTEAFFGQGTRLTVV.

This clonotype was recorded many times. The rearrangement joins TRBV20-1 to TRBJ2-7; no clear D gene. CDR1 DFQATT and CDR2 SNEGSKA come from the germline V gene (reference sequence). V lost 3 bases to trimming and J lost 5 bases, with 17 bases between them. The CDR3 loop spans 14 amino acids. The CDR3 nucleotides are TGCAGTGCTAGTCGCTCCGGGTCCAGCCACGAGCAGTACTTC. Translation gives CSASRSGSSHEQYF.

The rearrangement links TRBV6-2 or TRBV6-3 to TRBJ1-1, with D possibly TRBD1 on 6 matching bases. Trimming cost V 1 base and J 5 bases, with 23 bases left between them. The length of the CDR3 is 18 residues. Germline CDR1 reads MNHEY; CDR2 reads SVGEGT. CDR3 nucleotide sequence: TGTGCCAGCAGTTACTATGCTCTACTCCAGGGGATCGGGACTGAAGCTTTCTTT. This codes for CASSYYALLQGIGTEAFF.

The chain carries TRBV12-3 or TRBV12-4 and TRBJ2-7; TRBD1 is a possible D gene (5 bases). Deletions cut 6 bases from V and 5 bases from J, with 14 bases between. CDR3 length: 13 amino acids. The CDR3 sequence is CASSRLDRNEQYF. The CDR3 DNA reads TGTGCCAGCAGCCGCCTCGACAGAAACGAGCAGTACTTC.

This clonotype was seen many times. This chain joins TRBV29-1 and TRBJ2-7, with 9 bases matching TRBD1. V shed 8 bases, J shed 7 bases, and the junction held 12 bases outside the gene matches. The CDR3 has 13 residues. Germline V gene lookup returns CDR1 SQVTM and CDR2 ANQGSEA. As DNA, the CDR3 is TGCAGCACGTTACAGGGGGCGAGTGGGGAGCAGTACTTC. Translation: CSTLQGASGEQYF.

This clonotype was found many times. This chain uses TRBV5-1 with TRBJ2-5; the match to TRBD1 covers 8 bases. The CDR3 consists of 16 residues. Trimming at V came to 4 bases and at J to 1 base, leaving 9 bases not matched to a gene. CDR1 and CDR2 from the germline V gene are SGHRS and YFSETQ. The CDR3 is CASSTGPGQAQETQYF. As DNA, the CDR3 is TGCGCCAGCAGCACCGGTCCGGGACAGGCCCAAGAGACCCAGTACTTC.

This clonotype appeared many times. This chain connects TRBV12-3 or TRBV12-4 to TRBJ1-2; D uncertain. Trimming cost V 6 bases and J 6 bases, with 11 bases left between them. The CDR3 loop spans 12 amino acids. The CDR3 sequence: CASSPFLNGYTF. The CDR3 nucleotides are TGTGCCAGCAGCCCTTTTCTGAATGGCTACACCTTC.

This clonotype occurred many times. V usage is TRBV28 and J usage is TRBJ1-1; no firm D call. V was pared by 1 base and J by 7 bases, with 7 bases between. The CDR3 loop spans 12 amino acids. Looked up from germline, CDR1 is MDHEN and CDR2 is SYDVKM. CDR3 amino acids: CASSLSGNEAFF. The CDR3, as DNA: TGTGCCAGCAGTTTATCGGGGAATGAAGCTTTCTTT.

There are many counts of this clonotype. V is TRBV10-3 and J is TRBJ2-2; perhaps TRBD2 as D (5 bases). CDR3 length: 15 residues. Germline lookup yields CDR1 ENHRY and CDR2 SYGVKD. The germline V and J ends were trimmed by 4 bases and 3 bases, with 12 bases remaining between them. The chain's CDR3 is CAISVGGSDTGELFF. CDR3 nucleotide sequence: TGTGCCATCAGTGTAGGTGGGAGTGACACCGGGGAGCTGTTTTTT.